This entry features one T cell receptor beta chain sequence. V dropped 6 bases and J dropped 4 bases, with 6 bases sitting between them. The CDR3 loop spans 11 amino acids. Germline V gene sequence: CDR1 LNHDA, CDR2 SQIVND (reference sequence). The entry originates in a study of blood T cell repertoires in COVID-19. About the study: COVID-19 samples collected from the United States, Italy and Spain covered acute and convalescent phases. T cells, B-cell-depleted T cells, or PBMCs supplied cDNA or gDNA.

Here immunoSEQ multiplex PCR was the method, and the copy in TCRdb shows in-frame clones only, minus some. Here the sample spans a few hundred thousand clones, approximately 90% being singletons. The clonotype was recovered from a woman in her fifties or sixties with active or convalescent COVID-19. The sample was peripheral blood. This chain uses TRBV19 with TRBJ1-2; D uncertain. The CDR3 bases are TGTGCCAGTAGCGGGTTCTATGGCTACACCTTC. Protein product: CASSGFYGYTF. Full variable domain (remainder filled in from reference TRBV19 and TRBJ1-2): DGGITQSPKYLFRKEGQNVTLSCEQNLNHDAMYWYRQDPGQGLRLIYYSQIVNDFQKGDIAEGYSVSREKKESFPLTVTSAQKNPTAFYLCASSGFYGYTFGSGTRLTVV.